The T cell receptor (beta chain) described here comes from a study of cytomegalovirus exposure and HLA in healthy donors. Study-level results: TCR beta sequences reportedly predicted the HLA-A and HLA-B alleles of most subjects accurately. Roughly uniform depth of sequencing across donors was assumed in presence/absence analyses. Some TCR beta chains (about 170 of them) were listed as cytomegalovirus-associated.

V was trimmed by 8 bases and J by 5 bases, leaving 11 bases between them. The CDR3 runs to 12 residues. Germline assignment: CDR1 MGHDK and CDR2 SYGVNS. For this clone: Its antigen is currently unknown.

Primers included in the PCR were 60 Vbeta and 13 Jbeta primers. The protocol was immunoSEQ multiplex PCR, while the TCRdb copy is restricted to in-frame clones and leaves out a portion. The sample yields 170,000 or so clones, 70% to 85% seen once. At the time of sampling, donors were nominally healthy, though unrecorded immune exposures were likely. The specimen was PBMCs. This clonotype was sampled from a man aged 18 to 30 in good health and CMV-seronegative. V gene TRBV25-1 combines with J gene TRBJ2-3; D unclear. The CDR3 sequence: CASALSGDTQYF. The CDR3 DNA is TGTGCCAGCGCACTATCGGGAGATACGCAGTATTTT.